Listed below are T cell receptor beta chains from one sample, sequenced in a study of shared clonotypes between healthy human individuals. Produced via immunoSEQ multiplex PCR; TCRdb's table is partial and in-frame only. The sample has roughly 530,000 clones; 90% to 96% are singletons. The source material was naive CD4+ T cells sorted from blood. These receptors all come from a woman aged 25-40 years in good health. Both conserved end residues are part of each CDR3. D genes are given only for firm matches. Only some rows state a clone size, as once, few, many or a class for expanded clones.

TRBV4-1	-	TRBJ2-7	-	TGCGCCAGCAGCCAAGTCAAGGGATACTACGAGCAGTACTTC	CASSQVKGYYEQYF
TRBV28	-	TRBJ1-5	-	TGTGCCAGCAGCTCCAAACAGGGCAATCGCAATCAGCCCCAGCATTTT	CASSSKQGNRNQPQHF
TRBV28	TRBD2	TRBJ2-7	-	TGTGCCAGCAGGCGGAACGGGAGGTCCCTCGAGCAGTACTTC	CASRRNGRSLEQYF
TRBV29-1	-	TRBJ2-7	once	TGCAGCGTGTCCCAACGGTTGGGGGGCTACGAGCAGTACTTC	CSVSQRLGGYEQYF
TRBV5-8	TRBD1	TRBJ2-7	-	TGTGCCAGCAGCTCATACACTCGGACAGGGGAATCCTACGAGCAGTACTTC	CASSSYTRTGESYEQYF
TRBV29-1	-	TRBJ2-1	-	TGCAGCGTTGAGACCATTTACAATGAGCAGTTCTTC	CSVETIYNEQFF
TRBV7-9	TRBD1	TRBJ2-7	-	TGTGCCAGCAGACAGAACACAGGGGGAACTGGCGAGCAGTACTTC	CASRQNTGGTGEQYF
TRBV6-1	TRBD2	TRBJ2-5	-	TGTGCCAGCAGTAAAGCGGGAGTAGGAGAGACCCAGTACTTC	CASSKAGVGETQYF
TRBV11-3	-	TRBJ1-1	-	TGTGCCAGCAGCGGCTACTCGAACACTGAAGCTTTCTTT	CASSGYSNTEAFF
TRBV10-3	-	TRBJ2-3	-	TGTGCCATCAGCGGACAGACTAGCACAGATACGCAGTATTTT	CAISGQTSTDTQYF
TRBV9	TRBD1	TRBJ2-5	-	TGTGCCAGCAGCGTCAGGGGGGAGACCCAGTACTTC	CASSVRGETQYF
TRBV11-2	TRBD2	TRBJ2-7	-	TGTGCCAGCACCTTAGAACTAGCGGGAACCGAGCAGTACTTC	CASTLELAGTEQYF
TRBV30	-	TRBJ1-1	-	TGTGCCTGGAGTCGTGGGGGGACGGCTTTCTTT	CAWSRGGTAFF
TRBV19	-	TRBJ2-1	-	TGTGCCAGTAGTAGGGACTTCCGCTCCTACAATGAGCAGTTCTTC	CASSRDFRSYNEQFF
TRBV11-3	-	TRBJ2-7	-	TGTGCCAGCAGCTTAGACCTGGTCCTCTCCTACGAGCAGTACTTC	CASSLDLVLSYEQYF
TRBV27	TRBD1	TRBJ2-7	-	TGTGCCAGCAGTCGTCCCGGGACAGCCGAGCAGTACTTC	CASSRPGTAEQYF
TRBV28	TRBD2	TRBJ2-7	-	TGTGCCAGCAGTTTTCCCCTAGCGGGAGGAATGGATTCCTCCTACGAGCAGTACTTC	CASSFPLAGGMDSSYEQYF
TRBV6-4	TRBD2	TRBJ2-1	once	TGTGCCAGCAGTGAACGGGAGGGCCTTAATGAGCAGTTCTTC	CASSEREGLNEQFF
TRBV4-2	TRBD2	TRBJ2-5	-	TGTGCCGGCAGCCAAGATCCGGGACTAGCGGGGAACCAAGAGACCCAGTACTTC	CAGSQDPGLAGNQETQYF
TRBV28	-	TRBJ1-2	once	TGTGCCAGCAGTTTTCAGGGGACGAGTCCTAACTATGGCTACACCTTC	CASSFQGTSPNYGYTF
TRBV5-1	-	TRBJ2-6	-	TGCGCCAGCAGCGCGCAGAGCTCTGGGGCCAACGTCCTGACTTTC	CASSAQSSGANVLTF
TRBV19	-	TRBJ2-7	-	TGTGCCAGTACCCCACGGAAGGGGGTTACCTACGAGCAGTACTTC	CASTPRKGVTYEQYF
TRBV14	-	TRBJ1-3	-	TGTGCCAGCAGCCAAGATTGGGGAGAGATATCTGGAAACACCATATATTTT	CASSQDWGEISGNTIYF
TRBV28	-	TRBJ2-6	-	TGTGCCAGCCGGGGGAGTAATTGGGCCAACGTCCTGACTTTC	CASRGSNWANVLTF
TRBV29-1	TRBD1	TRBJ1-5	-	TGCAGCGTGATACAGGGGGCTGGGCAGCCCCAGCATTTT	CSVIQGAGQPQHF
TRBV28	-	TRBJ2-7	-	TGTGCCAGCTTCCAGGGGACTCCGTACGAGCAGTACTTC	CASFQGTPYEQYF
TRBV27	-	TRBJ1-1	-	TGTGCCAGCAAAGGCCAGTCGAACACTGAAGCTTTCTTT	CASKGQSNTEAFF
TRBV5-1	-	TRBJ1-1	few	TGCGCCAGCAGTATAGGCACTGAAGCTTTCTTT	CASSIGTEAFF
TRBV6-5	-	TRBJ2-7	-	TGTGCCAGCAGCCCGACAGACTTACGAAAGCAGTACTTC	CASSPTDLRKQYF
TRBV19	-	TRBJ2-6	-	TGTGCCAGTAGTGTGACTATTTACTCTGGGGCCAACGTCCTGACTTTC	CASSVTIYSGANVLTF
TRBV5-1	-	TRBJ2-1	once	TGCGCCAGCAGCCAAGAAGTTGCGCAGGGCCATGAGCAGTTCTTC	CASSQEVAQGHEQFF
TRBV7-7	TRBD2	TRBJ2-5	-	TGTGCCAGCAGCCGCGATTTAGCGGGAGGAGGAGAGACCCAGTACTTC	CASSRDLAGGGETQYF
TRBV7-3	-	TRBJ2-1	-	TGTGCCAGCAGCTTAAGCCCCCATGAGCAGTTCTTC	CASSLSPHEQFF
TRBV29-1	-	TRBJ2-7	-	TGCAGCGTTGGTGTTAGCGCGACCTACGAGCAGTACTTC	CSVGVSATYEQYF
TRBV5-4	-	TRBJ1-2	-	TGTGCCAGCAGCTTGGGGCTCGGCGGCTATGGCTACACCTTC	CASSLGLGGYGYTF
TRBV18	-	TRBJ2-7	-	TGTGCCAGCTCACCCCGAGGCGGAAGGGAGCAGTACTTC	CASSPRGGREQYF
TRBV10-3	TRBD1	TRBJ2-5	-	TGTGCCATCAGTGAGTCCGGGACAGAAGAGACCCAGTACTTC	CAISESGTEETQYF
TRBV11-2	TRBD1	TRBJ1-1	-	TGTGCCAGCAGCTTCCAGGGGGGTAACACTGAAGCTTTCTTT	CASSFQGGNTEAFF
TRBV10-3	TRBD1	TRBJ2-5	-	TGTGCCATCAGTGAGTCGCACAGGGGAGAGACCCAGTACTTC	CAISESHRGETQYF
TRBV19	-	TRBJ2-7	-	TGTGCCAGTAGAATCGGCAGCGGTCCCTACGAGCAGTACTTC	CASRIGSGPYEQYF
TRBV11-2	-	TRBJ2-5	once	TGTGCCAGCAGCTTAGAGAGACAGACCCAGTACTTC	CASSLERQTQYF
TRBV7-2	-	TRBJ2-7	-	TGTGCCAGCAGCTTGCAGGGTGTTACCTACGAGCAGTACTTC	CASSLQGVTYEQYF
TRBV6-1	-	TRBJ1-5	-	TGTGCCAGCAGTGTCGTCAGCAATCAGCCCCAGCATTTT	CASSVVSNQPQHF
TRBV5-1	-	TRBJ2-3	-	TGCGCCAGCAGCCCCCGACCTCGGGGGACAGATACGCAGTATTTT	CASSPRPRGTDTQYF
TRBV30	TRBD2	TRBJ2-3	-	TGTGCCTGGGCCAATAGCGGGAGCACCACAGATACGCAGTATTTT	CAWANSGSTTDTQYF
TRBV6-1	-	TRBJ2-7	-	TGTGCCAGCAGGGGCTCCGGGGGCTACGAGCAGTACTTC	CASRGSGGYEQYF
TRBV7-8	-	TRBJ2-1	-	TGTGCCAGCAGCTTAGAGGGCCCGCGACCGTACAATGAGCAGTTCTTC	CASSLEGPRPYNEQFF
TRBV30	-	TRBJ2-5	-	TGTGCCTGGAGGGGTCCGTACGGGTTGGGGCCGGAGACCCAGTACTTC	CAWRGPYGLGPETQYF